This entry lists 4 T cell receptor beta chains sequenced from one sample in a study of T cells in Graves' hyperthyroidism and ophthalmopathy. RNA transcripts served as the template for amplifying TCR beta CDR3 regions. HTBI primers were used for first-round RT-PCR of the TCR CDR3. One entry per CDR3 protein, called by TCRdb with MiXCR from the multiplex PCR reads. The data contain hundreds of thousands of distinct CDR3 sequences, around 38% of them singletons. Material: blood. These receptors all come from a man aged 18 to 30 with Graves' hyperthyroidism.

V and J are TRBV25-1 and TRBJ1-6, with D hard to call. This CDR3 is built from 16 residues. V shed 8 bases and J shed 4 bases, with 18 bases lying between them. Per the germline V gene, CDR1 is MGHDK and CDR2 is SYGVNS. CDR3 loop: CASLPTPRSYNSPLHF. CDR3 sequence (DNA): TGTGCCAGCTTACCGACCCCACGGTCTTATAATTCACCCCTCCACTTT.

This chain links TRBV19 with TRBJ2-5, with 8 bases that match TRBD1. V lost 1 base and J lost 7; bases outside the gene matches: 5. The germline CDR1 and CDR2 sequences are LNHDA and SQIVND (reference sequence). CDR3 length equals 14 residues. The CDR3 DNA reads TGTGCCAGTAGTATAGCGGAGGGGACAGGGACCCAGTACTTC. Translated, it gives CASSIAEGTGTQYF. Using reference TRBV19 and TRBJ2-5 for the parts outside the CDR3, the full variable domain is DGGITQSPKYLFRKEGQNVTLSCEQNLNHDAMYWYRQDPGQGLRLIYYSQIVNDFQKGDIAEGYSVSREKKESFPLTVTSAQKNPTAFYLCASSIAEGTGTQYFGPGTRLLVL.

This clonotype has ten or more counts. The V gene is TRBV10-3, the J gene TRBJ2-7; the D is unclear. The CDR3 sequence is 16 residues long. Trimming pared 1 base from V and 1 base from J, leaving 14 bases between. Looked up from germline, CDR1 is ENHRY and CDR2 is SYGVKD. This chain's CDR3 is CAISEFPDTWSYEQYF. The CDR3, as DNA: TGTGCCATCAGTGAGTTTCCTGACACCTGGTCCTACGAGCAGTACTTC.

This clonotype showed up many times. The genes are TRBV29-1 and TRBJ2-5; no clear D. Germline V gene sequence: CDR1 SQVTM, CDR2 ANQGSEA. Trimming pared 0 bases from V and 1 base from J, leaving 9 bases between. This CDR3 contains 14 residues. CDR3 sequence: CSVEDGDPQETQYF. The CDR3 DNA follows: TGCAGCGTTGAAGATGGAGACCCCCAAGAGACCCAGTACTTC.